This T cell receptor beta chain was retrieved from a study of cytomegalovirus exposure and HLA in healthy donors. The table lists this clone with a few counts. A multiplex PCR was run with 60 Vbeta primers and 13 Jbeta primers. Sequencing used immunoSEQ multiplex PCR; TCRdb keeps in-frame clones, though not all of them. The data show roughly 65,000 clones, with about four fifths seen just once and almost 4.5% held by the top ten. Trimming stripped 4 bases from V and 5 bases from J, with 10 bases between. Germline V CDR1 and CDR2: MRHNA, SNTAGT. This CDR3 is 13 amino acids long. This rearrangement joins TRBV6-4 to TRBJ2-3; the D gene is possibly TRBD2 (6 bases). This clonotype was sampled from a woman in her twenties or thirties in good health and CMV-seronegative. Sequences were obtained from PBMCs. This CDR3 reads CASSVGGKDTQYF. The DNA of the CDR3 is TGTGCCAGCAGTGTGGGGGGAAAAGATACGCAGTATTTT.